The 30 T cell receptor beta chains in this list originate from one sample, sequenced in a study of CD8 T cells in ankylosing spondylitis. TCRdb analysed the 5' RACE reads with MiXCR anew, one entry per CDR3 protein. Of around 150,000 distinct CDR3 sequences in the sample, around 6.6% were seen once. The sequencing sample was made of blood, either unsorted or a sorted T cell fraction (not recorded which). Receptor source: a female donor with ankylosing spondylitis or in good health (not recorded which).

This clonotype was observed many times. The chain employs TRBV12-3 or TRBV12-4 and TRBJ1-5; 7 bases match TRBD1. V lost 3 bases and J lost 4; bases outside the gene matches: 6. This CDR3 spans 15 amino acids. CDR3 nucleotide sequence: TGTGCCAGCAGTTTCGGGACAGATCGTAATCAGCCCCAGCATTTT. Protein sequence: CASSFGTDRNQPQHF.

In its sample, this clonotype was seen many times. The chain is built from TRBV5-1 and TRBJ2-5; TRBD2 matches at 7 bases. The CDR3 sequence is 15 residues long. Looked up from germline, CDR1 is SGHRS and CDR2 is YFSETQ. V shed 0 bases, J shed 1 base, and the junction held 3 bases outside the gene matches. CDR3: CASSLASGPQETQYF. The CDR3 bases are TGCGCCAGCAGCTTGGCTAGCGGCCCCCAAGAGACCCAGTACTTC.

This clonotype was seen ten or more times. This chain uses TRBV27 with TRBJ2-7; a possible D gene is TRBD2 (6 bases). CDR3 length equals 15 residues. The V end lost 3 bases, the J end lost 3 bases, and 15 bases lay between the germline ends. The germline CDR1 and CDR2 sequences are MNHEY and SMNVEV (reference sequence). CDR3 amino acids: CASSFRGEAYYEQYF. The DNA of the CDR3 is TGTGCCAGCAGTTTCCGAGGGGAGGCCTACTACGAGCAGTACTTC.

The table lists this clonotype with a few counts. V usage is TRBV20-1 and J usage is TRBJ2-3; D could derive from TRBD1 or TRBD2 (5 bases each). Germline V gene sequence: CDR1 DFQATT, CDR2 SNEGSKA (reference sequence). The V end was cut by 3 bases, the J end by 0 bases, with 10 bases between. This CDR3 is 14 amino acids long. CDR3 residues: CSASRDPSTDTQYF. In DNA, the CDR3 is TGCAGTGCTAGCCGGGACCCTAGCACAGATACGCAGTATTTT.

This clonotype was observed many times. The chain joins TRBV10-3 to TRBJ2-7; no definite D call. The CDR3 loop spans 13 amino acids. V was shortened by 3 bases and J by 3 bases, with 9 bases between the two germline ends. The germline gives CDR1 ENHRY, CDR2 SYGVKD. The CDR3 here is CAISEMSSYEQYF. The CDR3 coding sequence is TGTGCCATCAGTGAAATGAGTAGCTACGAGCAGTACTTC.

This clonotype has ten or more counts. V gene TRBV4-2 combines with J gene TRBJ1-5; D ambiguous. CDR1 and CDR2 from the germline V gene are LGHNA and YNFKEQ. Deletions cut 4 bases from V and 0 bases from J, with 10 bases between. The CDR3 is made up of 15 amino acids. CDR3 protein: CASSLKDHSNQPQHF. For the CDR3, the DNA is TGTGCCAGCAGCCTAAAGGACCATAGCAATCAGCCCCAGCATTTT.

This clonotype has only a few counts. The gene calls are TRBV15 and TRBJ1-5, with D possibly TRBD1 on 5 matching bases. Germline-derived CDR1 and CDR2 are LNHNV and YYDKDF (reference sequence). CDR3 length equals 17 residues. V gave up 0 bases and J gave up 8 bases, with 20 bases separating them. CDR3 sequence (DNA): TGTGCCACCAGCAGAGATGGGGGGGACGGGATTTTGGAGCCCCAGCATTTT. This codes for CATSRDGGDGILEPQHF.

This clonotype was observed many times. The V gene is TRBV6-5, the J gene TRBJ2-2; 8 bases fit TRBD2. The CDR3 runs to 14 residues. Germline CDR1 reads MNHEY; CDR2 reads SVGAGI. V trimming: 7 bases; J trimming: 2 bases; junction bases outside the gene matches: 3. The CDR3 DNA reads TGTGCCAGCAAGCGGGGGCCTAACACCGGGGAGCTGTTTTTT. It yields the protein CASKRGPNTGELFF.

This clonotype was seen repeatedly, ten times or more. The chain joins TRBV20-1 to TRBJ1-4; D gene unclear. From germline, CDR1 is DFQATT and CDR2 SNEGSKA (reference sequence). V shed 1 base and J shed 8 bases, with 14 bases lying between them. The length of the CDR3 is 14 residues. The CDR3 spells CSARVGGSDEKLFF. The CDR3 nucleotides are TGCAGTGCTAGAGTTGGAGGGAGTGACGAAAAACTGTTTTTT.

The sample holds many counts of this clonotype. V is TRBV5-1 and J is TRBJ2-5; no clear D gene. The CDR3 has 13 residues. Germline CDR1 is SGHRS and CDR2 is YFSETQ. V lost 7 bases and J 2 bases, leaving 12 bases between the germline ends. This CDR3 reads CASRVGIQETQYF. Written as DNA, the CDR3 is TGCGCCAGCCGAGTGGGGATACAAGAGACCCAGTACTTC.

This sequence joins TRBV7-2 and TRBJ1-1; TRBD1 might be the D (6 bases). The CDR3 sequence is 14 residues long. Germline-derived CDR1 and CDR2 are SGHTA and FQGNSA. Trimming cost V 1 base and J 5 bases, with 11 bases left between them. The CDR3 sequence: CASSLVGASTEAFF. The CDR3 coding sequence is TGTGCCAGCAGCTTAGTGGGGGCATCTACTGAAGCTTTCTTT.

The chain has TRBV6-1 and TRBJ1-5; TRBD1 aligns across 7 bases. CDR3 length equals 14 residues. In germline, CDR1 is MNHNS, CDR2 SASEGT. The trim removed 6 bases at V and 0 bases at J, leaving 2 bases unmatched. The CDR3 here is CASSWDSSNQPQHF. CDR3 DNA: TGTGCCAGCAGCTGGGACAGTAGCAATCAGCCCCAGCATTTT.

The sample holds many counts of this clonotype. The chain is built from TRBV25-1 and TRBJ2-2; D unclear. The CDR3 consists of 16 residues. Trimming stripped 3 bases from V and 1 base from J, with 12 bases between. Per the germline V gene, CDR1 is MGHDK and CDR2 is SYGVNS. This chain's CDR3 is CASSDPRPENTGELFF. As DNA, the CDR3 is TGTGCCAGCAGTGATCCCCGACCGGAGAACACCGGGGAGCTGTTTTTT.

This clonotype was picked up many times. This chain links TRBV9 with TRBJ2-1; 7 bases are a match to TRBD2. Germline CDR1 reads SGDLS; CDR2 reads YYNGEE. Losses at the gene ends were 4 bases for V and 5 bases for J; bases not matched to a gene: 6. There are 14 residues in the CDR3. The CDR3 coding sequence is TGTGCCAGCAGCCCAGCGGGGCGCCACAATGAGCAGTTCTTC. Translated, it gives CASSPAGRHNEQFF.

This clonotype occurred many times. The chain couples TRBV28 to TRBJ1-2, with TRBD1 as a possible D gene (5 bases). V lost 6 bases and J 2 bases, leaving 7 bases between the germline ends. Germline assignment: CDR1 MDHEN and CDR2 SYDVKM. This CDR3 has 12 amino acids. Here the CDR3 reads CASRDSNYGYTF. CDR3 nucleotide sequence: TGTGCCAGCAGAGACAGCAACTATGGCTACACCTTC.

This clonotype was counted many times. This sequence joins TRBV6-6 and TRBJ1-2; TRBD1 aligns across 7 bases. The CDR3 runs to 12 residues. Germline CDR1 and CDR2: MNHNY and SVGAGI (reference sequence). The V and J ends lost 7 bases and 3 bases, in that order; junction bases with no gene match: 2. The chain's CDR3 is CASTRGDYGYTF. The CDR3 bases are TGTGCCAGCACCAGGGGGGACTATGGCTACACCTTC.

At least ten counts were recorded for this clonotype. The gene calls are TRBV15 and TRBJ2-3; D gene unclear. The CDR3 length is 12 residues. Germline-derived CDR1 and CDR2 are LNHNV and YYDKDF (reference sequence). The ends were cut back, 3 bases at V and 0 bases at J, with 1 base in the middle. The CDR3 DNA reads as TGTGCCACCAGCAGCAGCACAGATACGCAGTATTTT. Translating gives CATSSSTDTQYF.

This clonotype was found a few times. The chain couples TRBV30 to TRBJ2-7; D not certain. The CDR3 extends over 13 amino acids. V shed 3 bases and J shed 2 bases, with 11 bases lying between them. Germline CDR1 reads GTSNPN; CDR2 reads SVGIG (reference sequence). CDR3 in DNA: TGTGCCTGGAGGGACCGGGCGACCTACGAGCAGTACTTC. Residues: CAWRDRATYEQYF.

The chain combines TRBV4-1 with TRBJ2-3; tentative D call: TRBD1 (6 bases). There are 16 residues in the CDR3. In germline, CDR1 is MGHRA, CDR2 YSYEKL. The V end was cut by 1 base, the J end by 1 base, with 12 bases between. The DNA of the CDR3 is TGCGCCAGCAGCCAAGGATGGAGACAGGGCACAGATACGCAGTATTTT. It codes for CASSQGWRQGTDTQYF.

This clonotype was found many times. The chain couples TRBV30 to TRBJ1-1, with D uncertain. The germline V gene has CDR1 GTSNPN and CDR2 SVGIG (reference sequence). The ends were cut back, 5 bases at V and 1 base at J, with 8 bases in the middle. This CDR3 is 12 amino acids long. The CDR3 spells CAWDAENTEAFF. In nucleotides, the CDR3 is TGTGCCTGGGACGCGGAGAACACTGAAGCTTTCTTT.

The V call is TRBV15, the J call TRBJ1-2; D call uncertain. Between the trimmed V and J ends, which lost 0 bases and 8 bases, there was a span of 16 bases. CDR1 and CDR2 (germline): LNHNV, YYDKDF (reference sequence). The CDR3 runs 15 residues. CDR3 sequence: CATSRDSVGRRGYTF. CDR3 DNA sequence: TGTGCCACCAGCAGAGATTCGGTAGGGAGGAGGGGCTACACCTTC.

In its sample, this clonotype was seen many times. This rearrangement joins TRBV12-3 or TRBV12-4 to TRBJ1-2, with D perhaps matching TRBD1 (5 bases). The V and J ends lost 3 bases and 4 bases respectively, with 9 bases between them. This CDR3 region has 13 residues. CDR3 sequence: CASSLQGFYGYTF. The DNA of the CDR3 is TGTGCCAGCAGTTTGCAGGGTTTCTATGGCTACACCTTC.

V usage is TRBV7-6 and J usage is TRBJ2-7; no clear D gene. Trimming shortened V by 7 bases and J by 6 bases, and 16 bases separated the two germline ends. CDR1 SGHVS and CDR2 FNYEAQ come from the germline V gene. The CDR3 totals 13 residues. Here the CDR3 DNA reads TGTGCCAGCACCCCGGACGTTGGCGGCGAGCAGTACTTC. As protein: CASTPDVGGEQYF.

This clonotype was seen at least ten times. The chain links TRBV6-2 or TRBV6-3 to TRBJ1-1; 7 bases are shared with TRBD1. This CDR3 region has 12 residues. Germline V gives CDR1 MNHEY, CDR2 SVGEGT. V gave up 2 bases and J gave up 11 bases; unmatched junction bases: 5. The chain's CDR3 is CASSYGDSRAFF. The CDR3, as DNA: TGTGCCAGCAGTTACGGGGACAGTCGGGCTTTCTTT.

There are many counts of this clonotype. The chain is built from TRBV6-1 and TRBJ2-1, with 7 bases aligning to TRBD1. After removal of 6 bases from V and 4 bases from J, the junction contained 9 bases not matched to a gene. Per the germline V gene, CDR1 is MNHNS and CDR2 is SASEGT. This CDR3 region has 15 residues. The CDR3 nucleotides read TGTGCCAGCAGGCCGACAGGGCAGAGGTACAATGAGCAGTTCTTC. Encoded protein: CASRPTGQRYNEQFF.

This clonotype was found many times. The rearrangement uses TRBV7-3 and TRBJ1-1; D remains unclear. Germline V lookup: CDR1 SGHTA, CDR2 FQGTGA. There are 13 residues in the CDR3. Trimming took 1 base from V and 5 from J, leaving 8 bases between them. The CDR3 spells CASSLKAATEAFF. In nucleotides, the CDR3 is TGTGCCAGCAGCTTAAAGGCAGCGACTGAAGCTTTCTTT. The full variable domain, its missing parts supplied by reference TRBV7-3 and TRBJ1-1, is GAGVSQTPSNKVTEKGKYVELRCDPISGHTALYWYRQSLGQGPEFLIYFQGTGAADDSGLPNDRFFAVRPEGSVSTLKIQRTERGDSAVYLCASSLKAATEAFFGQGTRLTVV.

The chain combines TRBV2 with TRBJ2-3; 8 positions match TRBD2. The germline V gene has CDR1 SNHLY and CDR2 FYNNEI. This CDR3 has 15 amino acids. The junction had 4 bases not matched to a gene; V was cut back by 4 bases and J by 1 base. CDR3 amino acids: CASSGTSRRTDTQYF. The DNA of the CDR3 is TGTGCCAGCAGTGGGACTAGCAGACGCACAGATACGCAGTATTTT. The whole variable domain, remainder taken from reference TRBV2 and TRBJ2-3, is EPEVTQTPSHQVTQMGQEVILRCVPISNHLYFYWYRQILGQKVEFLVSFYNNEISEKSEIFDDQFSVERPDGSNFTLKIRSTKLEDSAMYFCASSGTSRRTDTQYFGPGTRLTVL.

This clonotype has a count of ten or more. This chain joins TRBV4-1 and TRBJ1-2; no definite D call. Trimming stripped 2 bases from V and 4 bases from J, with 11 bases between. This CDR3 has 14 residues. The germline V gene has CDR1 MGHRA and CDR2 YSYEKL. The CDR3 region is CASSQNIGSYGYTF. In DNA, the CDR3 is TGCGCCAGCAGCCAAAACATTGGCAGCTATGGCTACACCTTC.

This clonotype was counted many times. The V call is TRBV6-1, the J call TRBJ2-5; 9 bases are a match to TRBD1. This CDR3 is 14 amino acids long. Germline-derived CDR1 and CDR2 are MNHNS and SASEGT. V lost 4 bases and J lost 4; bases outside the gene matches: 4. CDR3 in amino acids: CASSGDRGRETQYF. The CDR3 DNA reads TGTGCCAGCAGTGGAGACAGGGGGAGAGAGACCCAGTACTTC.

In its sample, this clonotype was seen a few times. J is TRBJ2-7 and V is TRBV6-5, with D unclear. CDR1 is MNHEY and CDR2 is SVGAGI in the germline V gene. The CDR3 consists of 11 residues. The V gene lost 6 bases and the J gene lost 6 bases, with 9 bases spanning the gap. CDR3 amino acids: CASRGRSEQYF. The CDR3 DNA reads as TGTGCCAGCAGGGGCCGATCCGAGCAGTACTTC.